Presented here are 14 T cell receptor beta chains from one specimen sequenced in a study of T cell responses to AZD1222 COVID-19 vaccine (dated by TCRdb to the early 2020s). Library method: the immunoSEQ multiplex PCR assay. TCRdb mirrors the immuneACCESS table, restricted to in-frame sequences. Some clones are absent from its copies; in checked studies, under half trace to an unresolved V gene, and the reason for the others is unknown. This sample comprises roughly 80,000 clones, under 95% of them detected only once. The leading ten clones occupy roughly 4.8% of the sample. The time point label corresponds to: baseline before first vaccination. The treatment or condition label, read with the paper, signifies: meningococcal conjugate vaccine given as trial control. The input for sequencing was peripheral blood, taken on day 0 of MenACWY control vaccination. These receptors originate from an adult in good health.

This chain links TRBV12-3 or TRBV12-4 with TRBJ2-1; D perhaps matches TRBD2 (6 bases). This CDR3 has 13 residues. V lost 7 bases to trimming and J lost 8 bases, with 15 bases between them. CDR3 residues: CASNSGGVDEQFF. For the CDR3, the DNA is TGTGCCAGCAACTCCGGGGGAGTCGATGAGCAGTTCTTC.

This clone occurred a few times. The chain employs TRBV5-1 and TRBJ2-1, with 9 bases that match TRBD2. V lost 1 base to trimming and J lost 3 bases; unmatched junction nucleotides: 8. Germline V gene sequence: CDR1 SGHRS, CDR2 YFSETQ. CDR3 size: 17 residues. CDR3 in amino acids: CASSLWGATSGYNEQFF. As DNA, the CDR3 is TGCGCCAGCAGCTTGTGGGGGGCGACTAGCGGCTACAATGAGCAGTTCTTC.

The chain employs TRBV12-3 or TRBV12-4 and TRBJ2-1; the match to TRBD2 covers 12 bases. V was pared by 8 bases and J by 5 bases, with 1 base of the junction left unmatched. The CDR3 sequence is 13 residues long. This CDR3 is CASRLAGDNEQFF. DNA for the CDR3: TGTGCCAGCCGACTAGCGGGAGACAATGAGCAGTTCTTC.

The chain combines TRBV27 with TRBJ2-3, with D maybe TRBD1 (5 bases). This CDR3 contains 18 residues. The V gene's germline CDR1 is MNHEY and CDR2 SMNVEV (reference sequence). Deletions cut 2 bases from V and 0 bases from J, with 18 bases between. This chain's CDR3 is CASSLIGAPRTSTDTQYF. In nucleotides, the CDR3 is TGTGCCAGCAGTTTAATTGGGGCCCCGCGAACTAGCACAGATACGCAGTATTTT.

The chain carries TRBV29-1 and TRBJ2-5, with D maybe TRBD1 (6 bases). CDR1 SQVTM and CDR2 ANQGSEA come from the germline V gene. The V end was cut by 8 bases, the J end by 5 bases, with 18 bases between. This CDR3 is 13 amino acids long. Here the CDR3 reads CSSLKQGWETQYF. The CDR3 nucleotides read TGCAGCTCATTGAAACAGGGTTGGGAGACCCAGTACTTC.

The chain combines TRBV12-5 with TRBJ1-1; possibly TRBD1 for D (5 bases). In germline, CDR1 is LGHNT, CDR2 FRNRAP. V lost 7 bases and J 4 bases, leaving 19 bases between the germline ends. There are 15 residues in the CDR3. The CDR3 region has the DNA TGTGCTAGTGCTGGGGCAGGGCATCGCGGCACTGAAGCTTTCTTT. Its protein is CASAGAGHRGTEAFF.

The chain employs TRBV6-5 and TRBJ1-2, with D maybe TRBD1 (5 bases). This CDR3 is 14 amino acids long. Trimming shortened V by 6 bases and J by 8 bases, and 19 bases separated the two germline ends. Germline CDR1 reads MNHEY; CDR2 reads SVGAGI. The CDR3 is CASSQDKGSRGYTF. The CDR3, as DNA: TGTGCCAGCAGCCAGGACAAGGGTTCGCGAGGCTACACCTTC.

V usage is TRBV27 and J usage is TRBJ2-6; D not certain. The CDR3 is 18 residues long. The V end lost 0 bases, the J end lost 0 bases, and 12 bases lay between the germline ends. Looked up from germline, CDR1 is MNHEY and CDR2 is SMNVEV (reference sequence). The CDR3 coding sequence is TGTGCCAGCAGTTTATCGACACCTTCATACTCTGGGGCCAACGTCCTGACTTTC. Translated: CASSLSTPSYSGANVLTF.

CDR3 sequence reads: CASSPPGASDTEAFF. The CDR3 DNA follows: TGTGCCAGCTCACCTCCCGGGGCGTCGGACACTGAAGCTTTCTTT. This rearrangement joins TRBV18 to TRBJ1-1, with D perhaps matching TRBD1 (5 bases). Germline loops: CDR1 KGHSH, CDR2 LQKENI. This CDR3 is built from 15 residues. Trimming cost V 3 bases and J 3 bases, with 14 bases left between them.

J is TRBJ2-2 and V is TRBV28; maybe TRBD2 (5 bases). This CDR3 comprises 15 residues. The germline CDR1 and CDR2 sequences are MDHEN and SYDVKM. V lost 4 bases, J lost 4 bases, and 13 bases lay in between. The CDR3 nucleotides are TGTGCCAGCAGTTCCGCCGGGGTCCTCACCGGGGAGCTGTTTTTT. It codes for CASSSAGVLTGELFF.

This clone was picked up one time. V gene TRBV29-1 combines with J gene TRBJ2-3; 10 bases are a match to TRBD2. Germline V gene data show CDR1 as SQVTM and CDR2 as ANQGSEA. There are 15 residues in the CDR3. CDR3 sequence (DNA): TGCAGTCTGAGCCTTGGACTAGCGGGCACAGATACGCAGTATTTT. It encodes CSLSLGLAGTDTQYF.

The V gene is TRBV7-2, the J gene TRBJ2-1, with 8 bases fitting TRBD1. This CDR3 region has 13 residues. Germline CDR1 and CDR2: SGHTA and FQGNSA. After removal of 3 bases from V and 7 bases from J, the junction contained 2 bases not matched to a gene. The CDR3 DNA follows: TGTGCCAGCAGCTTCCGACAGGGGAATGAGCAGTTCTTC. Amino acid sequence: CASSFRQGNEQFF.

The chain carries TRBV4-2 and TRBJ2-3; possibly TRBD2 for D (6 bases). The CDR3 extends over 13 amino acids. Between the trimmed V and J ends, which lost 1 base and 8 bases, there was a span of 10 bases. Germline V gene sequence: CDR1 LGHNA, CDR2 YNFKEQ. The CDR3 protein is CASSQAGGPTQYF. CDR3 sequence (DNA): TGTGCCAGCAGCCAAGCCGGGGGACCTACGCAGTATTTT.

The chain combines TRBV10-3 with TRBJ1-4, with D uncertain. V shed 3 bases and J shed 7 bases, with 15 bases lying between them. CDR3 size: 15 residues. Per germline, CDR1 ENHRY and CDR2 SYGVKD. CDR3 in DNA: TGTGCCATCAGTGACGGTCGGGGAACGGGTGAAAAACTGTTTTTT. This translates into CAISDGRGTGEKLFF.